These T cell receptor beta chains were read from a single sample in a study of beta chain features in type 1 diabetes. Sequenced by immunoSEQ multiplex PCR; TCRdb stores in-frame clones only, minus some. The table shows under 200,000 clones, with around 8.3% occurring only once. Material for sequencing was central memory CD4+ T cells from blood. These receptors originate from a woman between 18 and 30 years old with type 1 diabetes. Each CDR3 is given with its conserved first and last residue. Each record gives: V gene, D gene, J gene, clone size, CDR3 protein, CDR3 DNA. D genes are given only for firm matches. Part of the rows lack a size; the others show once, few, many or a class for expanded clones.

>TRBV7-2|TRBD1|TRBJ2-7|NA
CASSSRQGTYEQYF
TGTGCCAGCAGCTCGAGACAGGGTACCTACGAGCAGTACTTC
>TRBV27|NA|TRBJ2-6|NA
CASSQSTGANVLTF
TGTGCCAGCAGCCAGTCCACTGGGGCCAACGTCCTGACTTTC
>TRBV14|TRBD2|TRBJ2-1|NA
CASSYSGRSRNEQFF
TGTGCCAGCAGTTATAGCGGGAGATCTCGGAATGAGCAGTTCTTC
>TRBV10-3|NA|TRBJ2-7|few
CAISQEDSPGSEQYF
TGTGCCATCAGTCAAGAGGACTCCCCTGGCTCTGAGCAGTACTTC
>TRBV7-9|NA|TRBJ2-5|many
CASTQREGFPGETQYF
TGTGCCAGCACCCAGAGGGAAGGGTTTCCTGGAGAGACCCAGTACTTC
>TRBV28|NA|TRBJ2-7|NA
CASRGDSSRFHEQYF
TGTGCCAGCAGAGGGGACTCGAGCCGGTTCCACGAGCAGTACTTC
>TRBV28|NA|TRBJ1-1|few
CASSPPSYTEAFF
TGTGCCAGCAGTCCCCCGTCGTACACTGAAGCTTTCTTT
>TRBV30|NA|TRBJ2-7|few
CAWKSVGATNYEQYF
TGTGCCTGGAAATCGGTGGGGGCTACTAACTACGAGCAGTACTTC
>TRBV28|TRBD1|TRBJ2-7|NA
CASSLSATGTYEQYF
TGTGCCAGCAGTTTATCGGCGACAGGGACCTACGAGCAGTACTTC
>TRBV19|NA|TRBJ2-7|NA
CASSPGVNSYEQYF
TGTGCCAGTTCCCCGGGGGTCAACTCCTACGAGCAGTACTTC
>TRBV2|TRBD1|TRBJ1-5|few
CATRGDSQNQPQHF
TGTGCCACCCGAGGGGACAGTCAAAATCAGCCCCAGCATTTT
>TRBV11-2|NA|TRBJ2-1|few
CASRNSGSEQFF
TGTGCCAGCAGAAACAGCGGTAGTGAGCAGTTCTTC
>TRBV5-1|NA|TRBJ1-4|few
CASSLGQENEKLFF
TGCGCCAGCAGCTTGGGACAGGAGAATGAAAAACTGTTTTTT
>TRBV5-4|TRBD1|TRBJ2-5|few
CASSFPTGGQETQYF
TGTGCCAGCAGCTTCCCGACAGGGGGGCAAGAGACCCAGTACTTC
>TRBV7-9|TRBD2|TRBJ2-1|NA
CASSPRGSGSSYNEQFF
TGTGCCAGCAGCCCCCGGGGTAGCGGGAGCTCCTACAATGAGCAGTTCTTC
>TRBV5-1|TRBD2|TRBJ2-3|few
CASSYGLAGFTDTQYF
TGCGCCAGCAGCTACGGACTAGCGGGATTCACAGATACGCAGTATTTT
>TRBV4-3|NA|TRBJ2-7|few
CASSQDSRGFSNEQYF
TGCGCCAGCAGCCAAGACTCCCGGGGATTTTCGAACGAGCAGTACTTC
>TRBV18|NA|TRBJ2-7|many
CASSRPGRSYEQYF
TGTGCCAGCTCACGCCCGGGTCGCTCCTACGAGCAGTACTTC
>TRBV6-5|NA|TRBJ2-5|NA
CASRTVGTQYF
TGTGCCAGCAGGACAGTGGGGACCCAGTACTTC
>TRBV5-4|NA|TRBJ2-5|few
CASSLLQGQETQYF
TGTGCCAGCAGCTTATTACAGGGCCAAGAGACCCAGTACTTC
>TRBV29-1|NA|TRBJ1-1|few
CSVEDRSGTEAFF
TGCAGCGTTGAAGATAGGAGTGGCACTGAAGCTTTCTTT
>TRBV2|NA|TRBJ2-7|few
CASMTPRGRGYEQYF
TGTGCCAGCATGACCCCCAGGGGTCGGGGCTACGAGCAGTACTTC
>TRBV14|TRBD1|TRBJ1-6|NA
CASSQIDRDESPLHF
TGTGCCAGCAGCCAGATTGACAGGGACGAATCACCCCTCCACTTT
>TRBV27|TRBD1|TRBJ1-4|few
CASSPPGTGYEKLFF
TGTGCCAGCAGCCCACCCGGGACAGGGTACGAAAAACTGTTTTTT
>TRBV5-6|NA|TRBJ2-2|few
CASSLGGPGGAGTGELFF
TGTGCCAGCAGCTTGGGGGGTCCGGGGGGCGCAGGCACCGGGGAGCTGTTTTTT
>TRBV19|TRBD2|TRBJ2-1|few
CASSSGRAGEQFF
TGTGCCAGTAGTAGCGGGAGGGCCGGTGAGCAGTTCTTC
>TRBV6-5|NA|TRBJ1-2|NA
CASTSPAGGYTF
TGTGCCAGCACTTCCCCGGCGGGTGGCTACACCTTC
>TRBV5-4|TRBD1|TRBJ2-5|few
CASSSTGEETQYF
TGTGCCAGCAGCTCCACAGGGGAAGAGACCCAGTACTTC
>TRBV28|NA|TRBJ2-7|NA
CASREERTSYEQYF
TGTGCCAGCCGGGAAGAGCGGACCTCCTACGAGCAGTACTTC
>TRBV5-1|TRBD2|TRBJ2-7|NA
CASKSGGAEHEQYF
TGCGCCAGCAAAAGCGGGGGGGCCGAACACGAGCAGTACTTC
>TRBV7-9|TRBD1|TRBJ2-3|NA
CASSRTGSTDTQYF
TGTGCCAGCAGCCGGACAGGGAGCACAGATACGCAGTATTTT
>TRBV7-2|TRBD1|TRBJ1-2|NA
CASSLAQDSPGGGYTF
TGTGCCAGCAGCTTAGCGCAGGACAGTCCAGGGGGTGGCTACACCTTC
>TRBV4-3|TRBD2|TRBJ2-1|NA
CASSLGASGYNEQFF
TGCGCCAGCAGCCTGGGCGCTAGCGGATACAATGAGCAGTTCTTC
>TRBV5-6|NA|TRBJ1-2|few
CASTMRRGTNYGYTF
TGTGCCAGCACCATGCGCCGGGGGACCAACTATGGCTACACCTTC
>TRBV11-3|NA|TRBJ2-4|NA
CASSLPGVKNIQYF
TGTGCCAGCAGCTTACCCGGGGTCAAAAACATTCAGTACTTC
>TRBV23-1|TRBD1|TRBJ2-2|few
CASWDRGDTGELFF
TGCGCCAGCTGGGACAGGGGTGACACCGGGGAGCTGTTTTTT
>TRBV7-2|NA|TRBJ2-7|NA
CASSLGQGSTIFYEQYF
TGTGCCAGCAGCTTAGGTCAGGGGTCCACGATTTTCTACGAGCAGTACTTC
>TRBV10-3|TRBD2|TRBJ2-1|many
CATGGADREQFF
TGTGCCACGGGGGGAGCGGATCGTGAGCAGTTCTTC
>TRBV5-6|NA|TRBJ2-5|few
CASSLGQRQETQYF
TGTGCCAGCAGCTTAGGACAGAGACAAGAGACCCAGTACTTC
>TRBV7-2|NA|TRBJ2-7|NA
CASSLARSPYEQYF
TGTGCCAGCAGCTTGGCCAGGTCCCCCTACGAGCAGTACTTC
>TRBV7-2|TRBD1|TRBJ1-1|NA
CASSFQGVGTEAFF
TGTGCCAGCAGCTTCCAGGGGGTTGGCACTGAAGCTTTCTTT
>TRBV4-1|NA|TRBJ2-3|few
CASSQGVLQGGGTDTQYF
TGCGCCAGCAGCCAAGGGGTACTACAGGGAGGGGGCACAGATACGCAGTATTTT
>TRBV7-2|NA|TRBJ2-2|NA
CATRGQSNTGELFF
TGTGCCACCAGAGGACAGTCGAACACCGGGGAGCTGTTTTTT
>TRBV7-3|NA|TRBJ2-4|few
CASSSGGGAGQNIQYF
TGTGCCAGCAGCTCCGGGGGTGGGGCAGGCCAAAACATTCAGTACTTC
>TRBV28|TRBD1|TRBJ2-7|NA
CASSLLARTGTFTYEQYF
TGTGCCAGCAGTTTATTGGCCCGGACAGGGACGTTCACCTACGAGCAGTACTTC
>TRBV6-5|TRBD2|TRBJ2-1|NA
CASSYTAGVNNEQFF
TGTGCCAGCAGTTATACAGCGGGGGTGAACAATGAGCAGTTCTTC
>TRBV14|NA|TRBJ1-1|few
CASSHGLNTEAFF
TGTGCCAGCAGCCACGGTCTGAACACTGAAGCTTTCTTT
>TRBV7-3|TRBD1|TRBJ2-2|NA
CASSLTGTGDTGELFF
TGTGCCAGCAGCTTAACTGGGACAGGGGACACCGGGGAGCTGTTTTTT
>TRBV7-2|NA|TRBJ1-3|NA
CASSLLRTIAGNTIYF
TGTGCCAGCAGCCTCCTCCGCACAATCGCTGGAAACACCATATATTTT
>TRBV9|NA|TRBJ2-5|NA
CASSVGGDQETQYF
TGTGCCAGCAGCGTAGGGGGGGACCAAGAGACCCAGTACTTC
>TRBV28|TRBD2|TRBJ2-2|NA
CASSTSGRAVGGELFF
TGTGCCAGCAGTACTAGCGGGAGGGCAGTTGGCGGGGAGCTGTTTTTT
>TRBV5-1|TRBD1|TRBJ2-7|NA
CASSPPGQAYEQYF
TGCGCCAGCAGCCCTCCGGGACAGGCTTACGAGCAGTACTTC
>TRBV2|TRBD1|TRBJ2-6|NA
CASSPGTGVSGANILTF
TGTGCCAGCTCCCCCGGGACAGGGGTCTCTGGGGCCAACATCCTGACTTTC
>TRBV28|TRBD2|TRBJ2-5|few
CASRGYGTSGRGGTQYF
TGTGCCAGCAGGGGATACGGGACTAGCGGGAGAGGGGGGACCCAGTACTTC
>TRBV20-1|NA|TRBJ1-2|few
CSAGQNYGYTF
TGCAGTGCTGGACAAAACTATGGCTACACCTTC
>TRBV30|NA|TRBJ2-2|few
CAWSGEELAAGELFF
TGTGCCTGGAGTGGGGAGGAGCTCGCCGCCGGGGAGCTGTTTTTT
>TRBV28|NA|TRBJ2-1|few
CASSFTSIREQFF
TGTGCCAGCAGTTTCACTAGCATCCGGGAGCAGTTCTTC
>TRBV19|NA|TRBJ2-3|few
CASRSDSQDTQYF
TGTGCCAGTAGGAGTGACTCCCAGGATACGCAGTATTTT
>TRBV2|TRBD2|TRBJ2-1|few
CATGGAGGSNEQFF
TGTGCCACCGGAGGAGCGGGAGGGTCCAATGAGCAGTTCTTC